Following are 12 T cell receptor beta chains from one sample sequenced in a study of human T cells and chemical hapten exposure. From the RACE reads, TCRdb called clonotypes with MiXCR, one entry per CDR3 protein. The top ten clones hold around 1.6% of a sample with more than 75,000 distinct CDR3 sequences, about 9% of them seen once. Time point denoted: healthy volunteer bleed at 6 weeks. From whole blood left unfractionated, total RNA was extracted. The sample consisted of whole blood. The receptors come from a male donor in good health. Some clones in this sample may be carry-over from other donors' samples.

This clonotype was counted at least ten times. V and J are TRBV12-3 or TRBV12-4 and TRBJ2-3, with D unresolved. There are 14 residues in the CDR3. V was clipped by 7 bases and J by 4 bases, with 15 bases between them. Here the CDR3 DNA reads TGTGCCAGCACCGACTTACAGTTCCCAGATACGCAGTATTTT. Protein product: CASTDLQFPDTQYF.

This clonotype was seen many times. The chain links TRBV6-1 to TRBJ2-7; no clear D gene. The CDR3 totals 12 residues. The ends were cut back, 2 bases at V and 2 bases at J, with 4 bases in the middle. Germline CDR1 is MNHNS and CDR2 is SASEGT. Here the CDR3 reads CASSETTYEQYF. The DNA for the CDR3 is TGTGCCAGCAGTGAAACAACCTACGAGCAGTACTTC.

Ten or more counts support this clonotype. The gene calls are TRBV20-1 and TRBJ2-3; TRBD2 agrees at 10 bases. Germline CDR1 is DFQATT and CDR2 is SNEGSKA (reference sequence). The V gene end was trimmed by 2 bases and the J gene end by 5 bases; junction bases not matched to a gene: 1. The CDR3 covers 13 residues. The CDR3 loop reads CSARLAGVDTQYF. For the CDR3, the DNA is TGCAGTGCTAGACTAGCGGGAGTAGATACGCAGTATTTT.

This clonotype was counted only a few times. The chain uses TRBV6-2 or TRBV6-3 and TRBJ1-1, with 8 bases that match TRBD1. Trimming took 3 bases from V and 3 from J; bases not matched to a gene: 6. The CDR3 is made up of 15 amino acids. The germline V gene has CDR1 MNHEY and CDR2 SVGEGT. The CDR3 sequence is CASSYPDRGDTEAFF. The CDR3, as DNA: TGTGCCAGCAGTTATCCCGACAGGGGCGACACTGAAGCTTTCTTT.

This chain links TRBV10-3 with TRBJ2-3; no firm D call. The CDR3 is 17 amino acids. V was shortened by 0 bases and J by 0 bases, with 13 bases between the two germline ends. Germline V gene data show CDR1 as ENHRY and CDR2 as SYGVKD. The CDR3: CAISESSPLPSTDTQYF. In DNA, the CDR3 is TGTGCCATCAGTGAGTCGTCCCCGCTACCTAGCACAGATACGCAGTATTTT.

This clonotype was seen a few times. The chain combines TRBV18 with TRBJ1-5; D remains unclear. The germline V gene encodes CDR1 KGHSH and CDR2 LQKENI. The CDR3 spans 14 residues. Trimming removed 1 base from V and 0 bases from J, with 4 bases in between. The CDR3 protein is CASSPRYSNQPQHF. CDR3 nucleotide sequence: TGTGCCAGCTCACCACGGTATAGCAATCAGCCCCAGCATTTT.

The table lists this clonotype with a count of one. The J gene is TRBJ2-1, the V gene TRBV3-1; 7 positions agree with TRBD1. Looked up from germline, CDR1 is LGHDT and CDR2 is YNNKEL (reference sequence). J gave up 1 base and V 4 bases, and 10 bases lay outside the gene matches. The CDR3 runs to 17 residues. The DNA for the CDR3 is TGTGCCAGCAGCCCAGCCCAGGGGGTGGGATCCTACAATGAGCAGTTCTTC. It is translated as CASSPAQGVGSYNEQFF.

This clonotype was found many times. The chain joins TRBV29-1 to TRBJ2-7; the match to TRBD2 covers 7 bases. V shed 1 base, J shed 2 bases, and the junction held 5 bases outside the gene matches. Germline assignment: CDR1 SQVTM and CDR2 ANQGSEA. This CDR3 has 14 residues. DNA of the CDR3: TGCAGCGTTGAAGGGCCGGGACTACCCTACGAGCAGTACTTC. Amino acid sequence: CSVEGPGLPYEQYF.

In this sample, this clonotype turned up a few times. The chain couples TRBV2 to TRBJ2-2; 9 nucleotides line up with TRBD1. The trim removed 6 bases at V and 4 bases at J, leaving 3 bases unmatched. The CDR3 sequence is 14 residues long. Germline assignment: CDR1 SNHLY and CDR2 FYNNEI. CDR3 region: CASRGQGGTGELFF. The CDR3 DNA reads TGTGCCAGCAGGGGACAGGGAGGCACCGGGGAGCTGTTTTTT.

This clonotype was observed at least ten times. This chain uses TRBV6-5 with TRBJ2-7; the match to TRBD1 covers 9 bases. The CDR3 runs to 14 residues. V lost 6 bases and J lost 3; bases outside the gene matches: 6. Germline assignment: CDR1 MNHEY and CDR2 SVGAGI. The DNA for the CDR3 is TGTGCCAGCAGAAACAGACAGGGGGTCTACGAGCAGTACTTC. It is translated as CASRNRQGVYEQYF.

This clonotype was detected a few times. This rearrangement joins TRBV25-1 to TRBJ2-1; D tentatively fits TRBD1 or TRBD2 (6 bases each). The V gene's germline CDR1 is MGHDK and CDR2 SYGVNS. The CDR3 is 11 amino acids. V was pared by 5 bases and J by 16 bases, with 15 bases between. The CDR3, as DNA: TGTGCCAGCAGTTTGGGGGGACATTCCTTCTTC. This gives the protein CASSLGGHSFF.

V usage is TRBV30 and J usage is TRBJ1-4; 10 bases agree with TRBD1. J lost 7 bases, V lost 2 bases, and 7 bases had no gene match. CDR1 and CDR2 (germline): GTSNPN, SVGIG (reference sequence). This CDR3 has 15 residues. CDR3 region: CAWSTRTGGGEKLFF. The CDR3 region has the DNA TGTGCCTGGAGTACACGGACAGGGGGTGGTGAAAAACTGTTTTTT.